These 25 T cell receptor beta chains share one sample of origin, sequenced in a study of cytomegalovirus exposure and HLA in healthy donors. The PCR contained 60 Vbeta and 13 Jbeta primers. The table came from immunoSEQ multiplex PCR; TCRdb's copy has only in-frame clones and leaves some out. The sample yields about 110,000 clones, 70% to 75% seen once. Sequencing input: PBMCs. These receptors were taken from a woman aged 40 to 50 in good health and CMV-seronegative.

This clone was counted once. V gene TRBV9 combines with J gene TRBJ1-1, with 10 bases fitting TRBD1. CDR1 SGDLS and CDR2 YYNGEE come from the germline V gene. This CDR3 spans 18 amino acids. With 0 bases clipped from V and 4 bases from J, the junction kept 12 bases outside the gene matches. CDR3 DNA: TGTGCCAGCAGCGTAGCTATGACAGGGGGCACGATGGGCACTGAAGCTTTCTTT. Translation: CASSVAMTGGTMGTEAFF. Filled out from reference TRBV9 and TRBJ1-1, the complete variable domain reads DSGVTQTPKHLITATGQRVTLRCSPRSGDLSVYWYQQSLDQGLQFLIQYYNGEERAKGNILERFSAQQFPDLHSELNLSSLELGDSALYFCASSVAMTGGTMGTEAFFGQGTRLTVV.

In this sample, this clone turned up a few times. CDR3 region: CASSVDWQGARRGAAGYTF. The CDR3 DNA reads TGTGCCAGCAGCGTAGATTGGCAGGGGGCGCGTAGGGGTGCCGCAGGCTACACCTTC. The genes are TRBV9 and TRBJ1-2, with 8 nucleotides matching TRBD1. This CDR3 has 19 amino acids. Germline V gene data show CDR1 as SGDLS and CDR2 as YYNGEE. Trimming took 0 bases from V and 8 from J; bases not matched to a gene: 21. Together with reference TRBV9 and TRBJ1-2, the CDR3 gives the full variable domain: DSGVTQTPKHLITATGQRVTLRCSPRSGDLSVYWYQQSLDQGLQFLIQYYNGEERAKGNILERFSAQQFPDLHSELNLSSLELGDSALYFCASSVDWQGARRGAAGYTFGSGTRLTVV.

This clone appeared once. The chain carries TRBV11-2 and TRBJ2-6; weak D call: TRBD2 (5 bases). CDR1 and CDR2 (germline): SGHAT, FQNNGV. The V gene lost 5 bases and the J gene lost 0 bases, with 11 bases spanning the gap. This CDR3 contains 16 residues. The CDR3 nucleotides read TGTGCCAGCAGCCCCTCGGGATTCTCTGGGGCCAACGTCCTGACTTTC. Encoded protein: CASSPSGFSGANVLTF.

The chain uses TRBV6-4 and TRBJ2-1; D might be TRBD2 (6 bases). With 6 bases removed from V and 6 bases from J, the gap between germline ends came to 12 bases. The CDR3 extends over 13 amino acids. Germline V CDR1 and CDR2: MRHNA, SNTAGT. CDR3 loop: CASSLDGGNEQFF. The CDR3 DNA is TGTGCCAGCAGCTTAGACGGGGGCAATGAGCAGTTCTTC.

This rearrangement joins TRBV11-2 to TRBJ2-7; the D gene is possibly TRBD2 (9 bases). The CDR3 loop spans 12 amino acids. Germline V gene lookup returns CDR1 SGHAT and CDR2 FQNNGV. V was shortened by 11 bases and J by 7 bases, with 18 bases between the two germline ends. The CDR3 region is CALASGTGEQYF. The CDR3 bases are TGTGCCCTGGCTAGCGGGACAGGTGAGCAGTACTTC.

The chain uses TRBV19 and TRBJ2-1; tentatively, D is TRBD2 (7 bases). Germline V gives CDR1 LNHDA, CDR2 SQIVND (reference sequence). With 11 bases removed from V and 7 bases from J, the gap between germline ends came to 15 bases. This CDR3 spans 12 amino acids. The CDR3 coding sequence is TGTGCCGGATCGGGGGGCCAGAATGAGCAGTTCTTC. Amino acids: CAGSGGQNEQFF.

The J gene is TRBJ1-1, the V gene TRBV5-6, with 7 bases aligning to TRBD1. Losses at the gene ends were 0 bases for V and 1 base for J; bases not matched to a gene: 3. Germline V CDR1 and CDR2: SGHDT, YYEEEE. CDR3 length: 15 amino acids. The CDR3 coding sequence is TGTGCCAGCAGCTTGGGCCCAGGGGGGAACACTGAAGCTTTCTTT. Translated, it gives CASSLGPGGNTEAFF.

Written as DNA, the CDR3 is TGTGCCAGCAGCAACAATAGAGGGGGTCAGCGGGGGGGAAGGACAGATACGCAGTATTTT. Its protein is CASSNNRGGQRGGRTDTQYF. The rearrangement links TRBV21-1 to TRBJ2-3; the DNA was not used to check the table's D call, TRBD2. TRBV21-1 is flagged as a pseudogene. There are 20 residues in the CDR3.

V gene TRBV4-2 combines with J gene TRBJ1-3; TRBD1 matches at 7 bases. The CDR3 contains 16 residues. Germline V gene data show CDR1 as LGHNA and CDR2 as YNFKEQ. Unmatched junction bases numbered 5, after V lost 0 bases and J lost 3 bases. The CDR3 spells CASSQDEGAGGNTIYF. CDR3 nucleotide sequence: TGTGCCAGCAGCCAAGATGAGGGGGCGGGTGGAAACACCATATATTTT.

In its sample, this clone was seen a few times. The rearrangement joins TRBV6-6 to TRBJ1-2, with no clear D. There are 14 residues in the CDR3. The ends were cut back, 2 bases at V and 5 bases at J, with 12 bases in the middle. Per the germline V gene, CDR1 is MNHNY and CDR2 is SVGAGI (reference sequence). Here the CDR3 reads CASSYSWGAYGYTF. The CDR3 bases are TGTGCCAGCAGTTACAGTTGGGGAGCGTATGGCTACACCTTC.

The chain is built from TRBV7-2 and TRBJ2-7, with 7 bases lining up with TRBD1. The CDR3 spans 13 residues. The germline V gene encodes CDR1 SGHTA and CDR2 FQGNSA. V was clipped by 5 bases and J by 6 bases; unmatched bases: 7. CDR3 in DNA: TGTGCCAGCAGCGCCACCCGGGACAGCGAGCAGTACTTC. As protein: CASSATRDSEQYF.

In this sample, this clone turned up a few times. The J gene is TRBJ2-1, the V gene TRBV29-1; tentatively, D is TRBD1 (6 bases). CDR3 length equals 13 residues. The V gene lost 6 bases and the J gene lost 9 bases, with 18 bases spanning the gap. Germline loops: CDR1 SQVTM, CDR2 ANQGSEA. CDR3 DNA sequence: TGCAGCGTCCAAGGGGGACACTTTACTGAGCAGTTCTTC. This codes for CSVQGGHFTEQFF.

The J gene is TRBJ2-1, the V gene TRBV4-1; 9 bases map to TRBD2. The V and J ends lost 8 bases and 8 bases, in that order; junction bases with no gene match: 7. Germline values: CDR1 MGHRA, CDR2 YSYEKL. The CDR3 covers 13 residues. The CDR3 is CASGGRALDEQFF. CDR3 coding DNA: TGCGCCAGCGGCGGGAGGGCCCTAGATGAGCAGTTCTTC.

This clone was recorded a few times. V usage is TRBV7-8 and J usage is TRBJ2-7; the D gene is possibly TRBD1 (5 bases). Trimming removed 5 bases at V and 6 bases at J, with 11 bases between. The CDR3 runs to 12 residues. Looked up from germline, CDR1 is SGHVS and CDR2 is FQNEAQ. Written as DNA, the CDR3 is TGTGCCAGCAGCGTCAGGGAAGGCGAGCAGTACTTC. It translates to CASSVREGEQYF.

The chain uses TRBV25-1 and TRBJ2-7, with 7 positions matching TRBD1. CDR1 and CDR2 from the germline V gene are MGHDK and SYGVNS. CDR3 length: 13 amino acids. With V trimmed by 5 bases and J by 6 bases, 7 bases remained unmatched. DNA of the CDR3: TGTGCCAGCAGTCCATTCGCAGGGGGCGAGCAGTACTTC. Its protein is CASSPFAGGEQYF.

The chain employs TRBV11-2 and TRBJ1-1; tentatively, D is TRBD1 (5 bases). The CDR3 totals 14 residues. Germline V gene lookup returns CDR1 SGHAT and CDR2 FQNNGV. V dropped 3 bases and J dropped 0 bases, with 8 bases sitting between them. Here the CDR3 reads CASSFGGLNTEAFF. CDR3 in DNA: TGTGCCAGCAGCTTCGGGGGTTTGAACACTGAAGCTTTCTTT.

The chain employs TRBV5-5 and TRBJ2-3, with D unresolved. Germline loops: CDR1 SGHKS, CDR2 YYEKEE (reference sequence). Trimming stripped 4 bases from V and 4 bases from J, with 16 bases between. CDR3 length: 15 residues. CDR3 coding DNA: TGTGCCAGCAGCATCAATCCCGGGTCCTCAGATACGCAGTATTTT. The encoded protein is CASSINPGSSDTQYF.

The chain carries TRBV7-2 and TRBJ1-2, with D possibly TRBD1 on 6 matching bases. CDR3 length: 13 amino acids. The V and J ends lost 2 bases and 6 bases respectively, with 10 bases between them. Germline loops: CDR1 SGHTA, CDR2 FQGNSA. The CDR3 loop reads CASSLNTGHGYTF. CDR3 sequence (DNA): TGTGCCAGCAGCTTAAACACAGGGCATGGCTACACCTTC.

The CDR3 sequence: CASSPVGGTSNTEAFF. The CDR3 DNA reads TGTGCCAGCTCACCCGTCGGGGGAACCTCGAACACTGAAGCTTTCTTT. The chain links TRBV18 to TRBJ1-1, with D possibly matching TRBD1 (5 bases). The germline V and J ends were trimmed by 3 bases and 1 base, with 15 bases remaining between them. Germline lookup yields CDR1 KGHSH and CDR2 LQKENI. The CDR3 is 16 residues long.

The chain combines TRBV29-1 with TRBJ2-2; 7 bases fit TRBD1. This CDR3 comprises 11 residues. V shed 6 bases, J shed 6 bases, and the junction held 1 base outside the gene matches. CDR1 SQVTM and CDR2 ANQGSEA come from the germline V gene. This CDR3 is CSVTGAGELFF. CDR3 in DNA: TGCAGCGTCACAGGGGCCGGGGAGCTGTTTTTT.

The chain recombines TRBV27 with TRBJ1-1; weak D call: TRBD1 (6 bases). CDR3 length: 15 residues. V lost 6 bases, J lost 1 base, and 15 bases lay in between. Germline V gene data show CDR1 as MNHEY and CDR2 as SMNVEV (reference sequence). CDR3 protein: CASSVVTGWNTEAFF. The CDR3 bases are TGTGCCAGCAGCGTAGTTACAGGGTGGAACACTGAAGCTTTCTTT.

This chain joins TRBV5-1 and TRBJ2-1; 9 nucleotides match TRBD2. Trimming took 0 bases from V and 6 from J; bases not matched to a gene: 4. The CDR3 runs to 15 residues. The germline gives CDR1 SGHRS, CDR2 YFSETQ. This CDR3 is CASSLVAGAINEQFF. The CDR3 nucleotides read TGCGCCAGCAGCTTGGTAGCGGGGGCAATCAATGAGCAGTTCTTC.

The chain carries TRBV29-1 and TRBJ2-2; D ambiguous. Germline V gene lookup returns CDR1 SQVTM and CDR2 ANQGSEA. The CDR3 sequence is 13 residues long. The V gene lost 8 bases and the J gene lost 3 bases, with 13 bases spanning the gap. Written as DNA, the CDR3 is TGCAGCACTGTGGGCTCGGACACCGGGGAGCTGTTTTTT. The encoded protein is CSTVGSDTGELFF.

The rearrangement links TRBV7-2 to TRBJ2-7, with TRBD2 matching over 10 bases. The CDR3 runs 17 residues. J was trimmed by 2 bases and V by 0 bases; bases with no gene match: 7. Germline assignment: CDR1 SGHTA and CDR2 FQGNSA. The CDR3 loop reads CASSLAATSGIPYEQYF. DNA of the CDR3: TGTGCCAGCAGCTTAGCGGCTACTAGCGGGATTCCCTACGAGCAGTACTTC.

This clone showed up just once. The chain carries TRBV14 and TRBJ2-5; TRBD2 agrees at 12 bases. Germline values: CDR1 SGHDN, CDR2 FVKESK. CDR3 length equals 16 residues. The J segment lost 5 bases and the V segment lost 4 bases, leaving 8 bases of the junction unmatched. CDR3 amino acids: CASSPGLAGAWETQYF. The CDR3 nucleotides read TGTGCCAGCAGCCCGGGACTAGCGGGTGCGTGGGAGACCCAGTACTTC. Full variable domain (outside the CDR3, taken from reference TRBV14 and TRBJ2-5): EAGVTQFPSHSVIEKGQTVTLRCDPISGHDNLYWYRRVMGKEIKFLLHFVKESKQDESGMPNNRFLAERTGGTYSTLKVQPAELEDSGVYFCASSPGLAGAWETQYFGPGTRLLVL.